A selection of T cell receptor beta chains follows, all from one sample in a study of control samples from healthy donors and cancer patients. Assay: immunoSEQ multiplex PCR; the TCRdb copy retains only in-frame clones and omits some. The profile shows tens of thousands of clones, about nine tenths of them singletons. Sequenced input: blood. These receptors were collected from a woman in her 70s in good health. The CDR3 runs from the conserved cysteine through the conserved F or W. The D gene is left open where the match is weak. Clone size, where shown, is once, few, many, or a class for clones that have expanded.

d_call,v_call,clone_size,j_call,cdr3_nt,cdr3_aa
.,TRBV2,.,TRBJ1-2,TGTGCCAGCAGTGTGGGTCAGAACTATGGCTACACCTTC,CASSVGQNYGYTF
.,TRBV28,.,TRBJ2-1,TGTGCCAGCTTCTTTAGCGGTCAAAACAATGAGCAGTTCTTC,CASFFSGQNNEQFF
TRBD1,TRBV11-2,.,TRBJ1-3,TGTGCCAGCAGCTTGAACAGGGGAGGAAACACCATATATTTT,CASSLNRGGNTIYF
TRBD1,TRBV7-9,few,TRBJ1-1,TGTGCCAGCAGCCATCCGGGACAGGGGGCTCGGGCTGAAGCTTTCTTT,CASSHPGQGARAEAFF
TRBD2,TRBV9,.,TRBJ2-1,TGTGCCAGCAGCGACGGGACTAGGGTCCATGAGCAGTTCTTC,CASSDGTRVHEQFF
TRBD1,TRBV14,.,TRBJ1-1,TGTGCCAGCAGCCCACTACAGGGGATGAACACTGAAGCTTTCTTT,CASSPLQGMNTEAFF
TRBD1,TRBV6-5,.,TRBJ1-4,TGTGCCAGCAGTTACAGGGACAGGGGGCGGAATGAAAAACTGTTTTTT,CASSYRDRGRNEKLFF
TRBD2,TRBV9,.,TRBJ2-2,TGTGCCAGCAGCGTAGCTAGCGGGGGGCCGAACACCGGGGAGCTGTTTTTT,CASSVASGGPNTGELFF
TRBD1,TRBV5-1,.,TRBJ1-4,TGCGCCAGCAGCTGGAGACAGGGGGAGGGAGAAAAACTGTTTTTT,CASSWRQGEGEKLFF
TRBD1,TRBV10-3,few,TRBJ2-5,TGTGCCATCAGTGATGTAACAGGGGGGCAAGAGACCCAGTACTTC,CAISDVTGGQETQYF
.,TRBV4-2,.,TRBJ1-4,TGTGCCAGCAGCCTCCCAGGGGCTAAGCGGGAAAAACTGTTTTTT,CASSLPGAKREKLFF
.,TRBV6-5,once,TRBJ1-1,TGTGCCAGCAGTTACTCCCAACTGAACACTGAAGCTTTCTTT,CASSYSQLNTEAFF
TRBD1,TRBV3-1/TRBV3-2,.,TRBJ1-5,TGTGCCAGCAGCCAGGGATGGGACAGGGGAGGTCAGCCCCAGCATTTT,CASSQGWDRGGQPQHF
.,TRBV5-1,once,TRBJ2-7,TGCGCCAGCAGCCTACACGACGAGCAGTACTTC,CASSLHDEQYF
.,TRBV2,.,TRBJ2-7,TGTGCCAGCAGTGAAACCGGGGTCCTCGCTAGCTCCTACGAGCAGTACTTC,CASSETGVLASSYEQYF
TRBD1,TRBV2,few,TRBJ1-2,TGTGCCAGCAGTGAGAGGGGGCGAGTCTATGGCTACACCTTC,CASSERGRVYGYTF
TRBD1,TRBV5-1,.,TRBJ2-7,TGCGCCAGCAGCTTGGGAACAGGGGCTGCCTACGAGCAGTACTTC,CASSLGTGAAYEQYF
TRBD1,TRBV5-6,.,TRBJ2-5,TGTGCCAGCAGCAGCGGACAGGGGGTAACGGGAGAGACCCAGTACTTC,CASSSGQGVTGETQYF
TRBD1,TRBV4-1,few,TRBJ1-1,TGCGCCAGCAGCCAAGTAGGCCAGGGGGCAGTTAGACGCACTGAAGCTTTCTTT,CASSQVGQGAVRRTEAFF
TRBD2,TRBV28,.,TRBJ2-2,TGTGCCAGCAATCGGGGACTAGCGGACACCGGGGAGCTGTTTTTT,CASNRGLADTGELFF
.,TRBV5-1,.,TRBJ1-2,TGCGCCAGCAGCTTCGCGGAAGAAGGCTACACCTTC,CASSFAEEGYTF
.,TRBV7-9,.,TRBJ2-4,TGTGCCAGCAGCTTGGGTAGCTGGGACACTGGTTTTGTCATTCAGTACTTC,CASSLGSWDTGFVIQYF